This T cell receptor (beta chain) was sequenced during a study of T cell repertoires in aging, cancer and after chemotherapy. The wider study: Donors were grouped into six age bands spanning 30 or younger through 70 or older. The full dataset contained several million TCR reads. Overall study findings and caveats: These repertoire data do not allow conclusions about immunological memory after chemotherapy. Loss of evenness, beyond lost richness, contributed to age-related TCR diversity decline in cancer patients.

Peripheral blood genomic DNA, not sorted cells or RNA, was the template. The CDR3 runs 12 residues. Germline CDR1 and CDR2: GTSNPN and SVGIG (reference sequence). Deletions cut 2 bases from V and 1 base from J, with 5 bases between. On this clonotype: Its antigen is unidentified.

Rearranged V-D-J TRB sequences were amplified with a mixed TRB-A/B primer pool. TCRdb re-derived calls from the multiplex PCR reads in MiXCR, one entry per CDR3 protein. The data hold thousands of distinct CDR3 sequences, with around half observed a single time. This TCR derives from a human donor with a solid tumor. The chain is built from TRBV30 and TRBJ1-1; no clear D gene. Sequencing was performed on blood. CDR3 protein: CAWSSGNTEAFF. CDR3 DNA: TGTGCCTGGAGTTCTGGGAACACTGAAGCTTTCTTT.